This T cell receptor (beta chain) was observed in a study of T-cell reconstitution after alpha-beta-depleted transplantation in children. Whole-study findings and limits: Two months or so post-transplant, alpha-beta T cells reportedly derived from several hundred expanded graft clones. T-cell counts and diversity were attributed mostly to newly produced T cells one year after transplant. Some patients' high day-60 TCRbeta diversity was traced to surviving recipient T cells and thymic progenitors.

V was trimmed by 6 bases and J by 2 bases, leaving 12 bases between them. The CDR3 totals 14 residues. Germline V CDR1 and CDR2: SGHTA, FQGNSA. As it was prepared, the TCRbeta library received unique molecular identifiers. From the PCR reads, TCRdb called clonotypes with MiXCR, one entry per CDR3 protein. The data contain about 980,000 distinct CDR3 sequences, around 30% of them singletons. As concerns this clonotype: Its antigen is not known.

The chain links TRBV7-2 to TRBJ2-3, with D uncertain. Sequences were derived from PBMCs, mostly from graft donor cells, sampled 360 days after TCRalphabeta/CD19-depleted stem cell transplant. The origin of this receptor is a boy less than two years old who had a stem cell transplant for SCID, so the T cells may come from the graft donor. DNA for the CDR3: TGTGCCAGCAGGCCTCCGATCTTCACAGATACGCAGTATTTT. The encoded protein is CASRPPIFTDTQYF.